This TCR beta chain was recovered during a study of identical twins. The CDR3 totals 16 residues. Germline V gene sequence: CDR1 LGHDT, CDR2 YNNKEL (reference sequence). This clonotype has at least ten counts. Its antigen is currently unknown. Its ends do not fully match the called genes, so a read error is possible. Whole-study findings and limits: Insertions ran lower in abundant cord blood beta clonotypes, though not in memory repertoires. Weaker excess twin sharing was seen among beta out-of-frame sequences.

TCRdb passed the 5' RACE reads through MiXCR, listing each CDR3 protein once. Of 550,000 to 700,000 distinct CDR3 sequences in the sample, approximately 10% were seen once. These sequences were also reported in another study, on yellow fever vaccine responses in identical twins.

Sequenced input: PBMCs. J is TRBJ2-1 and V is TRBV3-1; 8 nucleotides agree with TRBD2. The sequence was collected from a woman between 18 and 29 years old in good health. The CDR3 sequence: CASSQDPSGRYNEQFF. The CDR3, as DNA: TGCGCCAGCAGCCAAGATCCTAGCGGGCGATACAATGAGCAGTTCTTC.